A selection of T cell receptor beta chains follows, all from one sample in a study of control samples from healthy donors and cancer patients. TCRdb's copy holds only in-frame clones and misses some; the assay was immunoSEQ multiplex PCR. This sample carries 51,000 or so clones, 75% to 90% of them seen once, and the ten largest clones take roughly a tenth. The sequenced sample was blood. These receptor sequences come from a man aged 70 or older in good health. CDR3s leave out the opening cysteine and the closing phenylalanine or tryptophan. Not every row has a clone size; where given, it reads once, few, many or a size class.

V gene | clone size | CDR3 protein
TRBV5-1 | - | ASRGGDNEQF
TRBV9 | few | ASSPEAGTKNIQY
TRBV2 | - | ARRQGDNSPLH
TRBV18 | - | ASSPTGGGAEKLF
TRBV3-1/TRBV3-2 | - | ASSPGLAGKWYEQY
TRBV6-6 | - | ASRFVVGDEQY
TRBV5-4 | - | ASSLRSSGANVLT
TRBV7-9 | - | ASSLAARPKTQY
TRBV5-6 | - | ASSLYGDYYEQY
TRBV2 | - | ASSETGGNNSPLH
TRBV4-1 | - | ASSQETNEKLF
TRBV15 | - | ATSRDRNYGYT
TRBV5-6 | - | ASSLGQDTEAF
TRBV29-1 | - | SVDETGRNTGELF
TRBV7-9 | - | ASSHIAGEQY
TRBV6-5 | few | ASSDLPSGVETQY
TRBV10-3 | - | AIRSVAGSGELF
TRBV28 | once | ASSEGVGETQY
TRBV5-1 | - | ASSLVPHTVWQETQY
TRBV15 | - | ATSRDQGVYEQY
TRBV11-2 | - | ASSSTQIYEQY
TRBV14 | - | ASSRGQGAVGSPLH
TRBV2 | - | ASTRNSQVNEQF